This T cell receptor beta chain stems from a study of blood T cells in healthy people across ages (dated by TCRdb to the mid-2010s). Regarding the research as a whole: In model experiments, roughly one uniquely barcoded TCR beta cDNA molecule per two T cells was captured by template switching. Using deep sequencing normalized with unique cDNA molecular identifiers, the study measured how TCR beta repertoire diversity changes with age. The donors were split into four age groups: young (average 16 years), middle-aged (around 40), aged (more than 60) and long-lived (roughly 77). To avoid experimental bias, donors of different ages were randomly spread across the sequencing lanes. Using the same blood draw, the study looked at two additional independent replicas of 1 million unique cDNA reads for two donors, one aged 18 to 30 and the other aged 80 or older.

Summary of the overall study and its limitations: As age increased, observed TCR beta diversity per million T cells dropped in a roughly linear way, and a significant reduction was already evident by age about 40. The long-lived group showed more naive CD4+ T cells, fewer expanded clones and increased TCR diversity than the aged group, suggesting age selection. Conclusive comparison of naive and antigen-experienced compartments was prevented by the profiling of bulk unsorted PBMCs. Estimates of total diversity from one million sequenced T cells were regarded as lower bounds and underestimates. The percentage of naive T cells measured by flow cytometry correlated strongly with observed TCR beta diversity. Donor CMV infection status was unknown, potentially confounding age-related changes in expanded clonotypes.

The library was prepared using 5' RACE. Sequencing used an Illumina HiSeq 2500. A second PCR of about 6 to 12 cycles was run with a J-beta primer mix and a sample-barcoded 5' primer. Each TCR beta cDNA molecule received a unique molecular identifier from a template-switch 5' adaptor carrying 12 random nucleotides. Each sample yielded at least 2.5 million CDR3-containing paired-end reads. First-strand cDNA was synthesized from all RNA with the Mint cDNA synthesis kit, primed by a TRBC-specific oligonucleotide. After uracil-DNA glycosylase treatment, a first 18-cycle PCR used universal primers M1SS and BC2_uni_R on all cDNA. In the original analysis: Each sample was normalized by randomly selecting 1 million high-quality reads, each carrying a distinct molecular identifier. Reads sharing molecular identifiers were discarded rather than binned into consensus sequences. MiTCR, with a Q25 quality threshold and the strictest error-elimination algorithm, was used for CDR3 identification, clonotype clustering and error correction. Lower-bound total TCR beta diversity was estimated with a nonparametric unseen species model using Euler transformation. TCRdb itself trimmed the public reads at Q25 with fastp, ran MiXCR and retained productive beta chains. Every CDR3 protein is listed once, alongside the most common genes and DNA of its rows. V and J calls and clone size were set by TCRdb, not the authors. The sample records some 1,500,000 distinct CDR3 sequences, approximately 43% of which are singletons. Under 5% of the sample comes from the top ten.

CDR1 and CDR2 were assigned from the germline V gene (reference sequence) as DFQATT and SNEGSKA. Inclusive of the bounding cysteine and phenylalanine, the CDR3 is 11 residues long. Of all the DNA, just the CDR3 is kept, 33 bases in frame from base 1. V and J are truncated by 3 bases and 2 bases respectively, leaving an intervening sequence of 4 bases. This clonotype was observed at least ten times. Its specific antigen is unknown. It has no much larger one-base neighbor in the sample; base qualities were not kept. The 39 donors, aged about 6 to 100 years, were systemically healthy Caucasian individuals from Russia. Each donor gave 8.5 to 10 milliliters of peripheral blood, collected into EDTA-treated Vacutainer tubes. Ficoll-Paque density-gradient centrifugation was used to isolate PBMCs, with at least 6 million obtained per sample. Total RNA was extracted from PBMCs with Trizol reagent, with at least 5.5 micrograms obtained per sample. For every donor, an aliquot of PBMCs went through flow cytometry to measure the percentages of naive CD45RAhigh/CD27high T cells.

The sequenced material came from blood. The chain couples TRBV20-1 to TRBJ1-1; the D gene remains uncertain. The clonotype originates from a young woman in good health. The CDR3 amino acid sequence is: CSASGNTEAFF. The DNA is as follows: TGCAGTGCTAGCGGAAACACTGAAGCTTTCTTT.